This T cell receptor beta chain emerged from a study of T cell repertoires in cytomegalovirus infection. The junction had 5 bases not matched to a gene; V was cut back by 0 bases and J by 4 bases. This CDR3 has 17 amino acids. From germline, CDR1 is SGDLS and CDR2 YYNGEE. Via MiXCR, TCRdb re-called the reads, giving one row per CDR3 protein. The repertoire includes around 170,000 distinct CDR3 sequences, about a sixth of them detected once, and around 20% sits in the top ten. This clonotype was seen a single time. The rearrangement links TRBV9 to TRBJ2-3; 13 nucleotides line up with TRBD2. This sequence was found in a human donor in good health (CMV status not recorded). Some clones in this sample may be carry-over from other donors' samples. What was sequenced was CD8+ T cells from PBMCs. CDR3 sequence reads: CASSVEGLAGWSDTQYF. In DNA, the CDR3 is TGTGCCAGCAGCGTAGAGGGACTAGCGGGATGGTCAGATACGCAGTATTTT.